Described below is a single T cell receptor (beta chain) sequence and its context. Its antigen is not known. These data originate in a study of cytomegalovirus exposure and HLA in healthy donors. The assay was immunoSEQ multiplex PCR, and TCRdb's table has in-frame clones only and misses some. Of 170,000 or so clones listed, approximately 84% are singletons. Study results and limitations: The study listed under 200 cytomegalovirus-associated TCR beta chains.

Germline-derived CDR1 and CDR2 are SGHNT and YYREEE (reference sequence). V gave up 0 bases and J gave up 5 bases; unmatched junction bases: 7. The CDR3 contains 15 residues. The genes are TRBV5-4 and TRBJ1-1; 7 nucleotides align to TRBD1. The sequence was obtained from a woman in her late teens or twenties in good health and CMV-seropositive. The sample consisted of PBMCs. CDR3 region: CASSLEGARRTEAFF. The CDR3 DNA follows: TGTGCCAGCAGCTTGGAGGGGGCGCGCCGGACTGAAGCTTTCTTT. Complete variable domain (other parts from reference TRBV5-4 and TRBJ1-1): ETGVTQSPTHLIKTRGQQVTLRCSSQSGHNTVSWYQQALGQGPQFIFQYYREEENGRGNFPPRFSGLQFPNYSSELNVNALELDDSALYLCASSLEGARRTEAFFGQGTRLTVV.